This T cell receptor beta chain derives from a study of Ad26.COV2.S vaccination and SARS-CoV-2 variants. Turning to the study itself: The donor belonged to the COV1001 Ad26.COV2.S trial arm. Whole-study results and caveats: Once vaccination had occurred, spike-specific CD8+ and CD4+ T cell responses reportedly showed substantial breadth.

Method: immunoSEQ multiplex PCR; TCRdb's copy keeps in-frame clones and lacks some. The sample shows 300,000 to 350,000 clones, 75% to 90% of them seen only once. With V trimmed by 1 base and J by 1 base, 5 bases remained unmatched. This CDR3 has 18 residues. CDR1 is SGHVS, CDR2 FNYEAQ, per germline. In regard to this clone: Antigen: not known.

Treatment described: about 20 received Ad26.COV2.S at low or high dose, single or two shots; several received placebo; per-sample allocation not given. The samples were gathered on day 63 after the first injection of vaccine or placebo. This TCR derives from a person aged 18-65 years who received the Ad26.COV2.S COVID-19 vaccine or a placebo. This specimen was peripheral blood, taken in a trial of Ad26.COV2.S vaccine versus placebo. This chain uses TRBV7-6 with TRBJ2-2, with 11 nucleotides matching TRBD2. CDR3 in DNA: TGTGCCAGCAGCTTAGTAGCGGGGGGGCTCGGGAACACCGGGGAGCTGTTTTTT. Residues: CASSLVAGGLGNTGELFF.